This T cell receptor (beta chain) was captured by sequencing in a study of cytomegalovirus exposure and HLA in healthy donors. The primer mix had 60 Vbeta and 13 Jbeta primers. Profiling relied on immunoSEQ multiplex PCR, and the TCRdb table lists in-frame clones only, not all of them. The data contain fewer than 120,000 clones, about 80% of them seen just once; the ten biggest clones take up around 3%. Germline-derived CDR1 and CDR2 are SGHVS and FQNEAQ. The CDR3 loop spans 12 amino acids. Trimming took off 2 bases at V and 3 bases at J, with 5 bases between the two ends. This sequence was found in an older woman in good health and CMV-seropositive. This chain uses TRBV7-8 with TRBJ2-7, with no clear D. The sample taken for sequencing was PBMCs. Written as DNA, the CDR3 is TGTGCCAGCAGCTTATCAGACTACGAGCAGTACTTC. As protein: CASSLSDYEQYF. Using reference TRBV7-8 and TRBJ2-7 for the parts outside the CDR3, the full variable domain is GAGVSQSPRYKVAKRGQDVALRCDPISGHVSLFWYQQALGQGPEFLTYFQNEAQLDKSGLPSDRFFAERPEGSVSTLKIQRTQQEDSAVYLCASSLSDYEQYFGPGTRLTVT.